This T cell receptor (beta chain) emerged from a study of cytomegalovirus exposure and HLA in healthy donors. Background on the study: Earlier sequencing of about 200 million T cells yielded fewer than 140 million unique TCR beta sequences.

As to this clone: The antigen is unknown.

The donors were healthy bone marrow donors. General study findings and limits: Data from an earlier analysis indicated that most TCR beta V segments were productive either about 90% or about 30% of the time. The study assumed roughly uniform donor sequencing depth for presence/absence analyses.

Germline assignment: CDR1 LGHNA and CDR2 YNFKEQ. The V segment lost 0 bases and the J segment 4 bases; nucleotides outside the gene matches: 9. The CDR3 consists of 16 residues. Primers: 60 Vbeta forward and 13 Jbeta reverse. Libraries were prepared by immunoSEQ multiplex PCR; TCRdb keeps only in-frame clonotypes and omits some of them. The sample shows approximately 200,000 clones, 70% to 85% of them seen only once. The material sequenced was PBMCs. The chain uses TRBV4-2 and TRBJ2-7, with 7 nucleotides matching TRBD2. This receptor was obtained from a woman younger than 45 in good health and CMV-seropositive. CDR3 nucleotides: TGTGCCAGCAGCCAAGATCCGGGCGGGAGTGAGTACGAGCAGTACTTC. It codes for CASSQDPGGSEYEQYF.